This TCR beta chain was recovered during a study of blood T cells in healthy people across ages. With a J-beta primer mix and a sample-barcoded 5' primer, a second PCR ran about 7 to 12 cycles. MiXCR, run by TCRdb on the 5' RACE reads, gives a single entry per CDR3 protein. The table has some 1.1 million distinct CDR3 sequences, around two fifths seen once; the top ten hold around 13%. This clonotype was counted at least ten times. Its antigen is undetermined. The CDR3 runs 14 residues. With V trimmed by 5 bases and J by 4 bases, 5 bases remained unmatched. Study-wide findings and caveats: Expanded clonotype shifts may have been confounded, as the donors had an unknown CMV status.

The source of this sequence is a man aged 18 to 30 in good health. This rearrangement joins TRBV12-3 or TRBV12-4 to TRBJ2-5; 9 positions match TRBD2. The material sequenced was blood. The CDR3 DNA is TGTGCCAGCAGTATCGCTAGCGGGGTAGAGACCCAGTACTTC. Residues: CASSIASGVETQYF.